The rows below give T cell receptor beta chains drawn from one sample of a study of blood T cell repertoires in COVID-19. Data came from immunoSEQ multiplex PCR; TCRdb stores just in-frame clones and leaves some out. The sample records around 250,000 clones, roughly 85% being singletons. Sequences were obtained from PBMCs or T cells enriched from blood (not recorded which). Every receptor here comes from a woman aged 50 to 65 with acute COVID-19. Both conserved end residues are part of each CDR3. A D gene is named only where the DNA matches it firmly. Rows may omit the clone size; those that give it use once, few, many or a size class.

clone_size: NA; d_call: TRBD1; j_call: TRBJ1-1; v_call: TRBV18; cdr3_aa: CASSPRQQGANTEAFF; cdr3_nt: TGTGCCAGCTCACCACGCCAACAGGGGGCGAACACTGAAGCTTTCTTT
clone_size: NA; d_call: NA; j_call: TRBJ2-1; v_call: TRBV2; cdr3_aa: CASSAVGRGPDEQFF; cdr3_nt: TGTGCCAGCAGTGCGGTCGGCAGGGGTCCGGATGAGCAGTTCTTC
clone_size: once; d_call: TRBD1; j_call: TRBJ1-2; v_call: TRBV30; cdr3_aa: CAWSPQDRAHYSYGYTF; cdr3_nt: TGTGCCTGGAGTCCCCAGGACAGGGCTCACTATTCCTATGGCTACACCTTC
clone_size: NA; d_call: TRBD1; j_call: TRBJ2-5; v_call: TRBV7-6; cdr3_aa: CASSLATGPRETQYF; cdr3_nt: TGTGCCAGCAGCTTAGCGACAGGGCCGCGGGAGACCCAGTACTTC
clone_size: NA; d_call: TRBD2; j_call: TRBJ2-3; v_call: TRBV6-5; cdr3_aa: CASSYGQRGTGDTQYF; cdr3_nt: TGTGCCAGCAGTTACGGCCAGCGGGGAACCGGAGATACGCAGTATTTT
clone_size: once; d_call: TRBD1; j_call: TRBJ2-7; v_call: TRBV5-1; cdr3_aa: CASSLRDRDYEQYF; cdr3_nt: TGCGCCAGCAGCTTGCGGGACAGGGACTACGAGCAGTACTTC
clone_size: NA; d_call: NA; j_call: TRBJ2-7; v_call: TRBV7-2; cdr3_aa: CASSLASRGAISYEQYF; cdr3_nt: TGTGCCAGCAGCTTAGCAAGCAGGGGGGCCATCTCCTACGAGCAGTACTTC
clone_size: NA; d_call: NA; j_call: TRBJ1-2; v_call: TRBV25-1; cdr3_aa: CASSEGPLPYGYTF; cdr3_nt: TGTGCCAGCAGTGAAGGGCCGTTACCTTATGGCTACACCTTC
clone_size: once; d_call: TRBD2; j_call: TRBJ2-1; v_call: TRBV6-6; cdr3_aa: CASSYVAGVSYNEQFF; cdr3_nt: TGTGCCAGCAGTTACGTCGCGGGGGTCTCCTACAATGAGCAGTTCTTC
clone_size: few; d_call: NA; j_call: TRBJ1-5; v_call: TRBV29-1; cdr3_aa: CSAAGKDQPQHF; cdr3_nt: TGCAGCGCCGCAGGGAAGGATCAGCCCCAGCATTTT
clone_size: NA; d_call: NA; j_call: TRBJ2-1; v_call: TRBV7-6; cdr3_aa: CASTSELAQYNEQFF; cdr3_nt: TGTGCCAGCACCTCTGAACTAGCACAATACAATGAGCAGTTCTTC
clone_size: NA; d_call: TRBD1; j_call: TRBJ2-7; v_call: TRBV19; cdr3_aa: CASRGQLYEQYF; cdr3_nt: TGTGCCAGTAGGGGACAGCTGTACGAGCAGTACTTC
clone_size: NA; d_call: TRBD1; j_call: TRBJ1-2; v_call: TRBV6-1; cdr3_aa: CASSEALRGRDYGYTF; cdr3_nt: TGTGCCAGCAGTGAAGCGCTCAGGGGGCGAGACTATGGCTACACCTTC
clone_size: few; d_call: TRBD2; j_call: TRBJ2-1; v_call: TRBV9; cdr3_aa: CASSVGILAGDPLDEQFF; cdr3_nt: TGTGCCAGCAGCGTGGGGATACTAGCGGGGGACCCCCTCGATGAGCAGTTCTTC
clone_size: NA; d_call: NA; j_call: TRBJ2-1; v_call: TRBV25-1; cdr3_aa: CASGTGRGLNEQFF; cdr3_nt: TGTGCCAGCGGTACAGGGAGGGGTCTTAATGAGCAGTTCTTC
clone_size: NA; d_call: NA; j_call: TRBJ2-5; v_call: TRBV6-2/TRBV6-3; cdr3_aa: CASSYSRSRNPRETQYF; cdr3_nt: TGTGCCAGCAGTTACTCGAGGTCGCGCAACCCGCGGGAGACCCAGTACTTC
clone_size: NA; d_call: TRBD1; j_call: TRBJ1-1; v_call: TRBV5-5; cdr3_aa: CASSSTGWGAEAFF; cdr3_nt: TGTGCCAGCAGCTCGACAGGGTGGGGGGCTGAAGCTTTCTTT
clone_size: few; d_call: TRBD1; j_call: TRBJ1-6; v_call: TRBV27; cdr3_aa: CASSRTIPGQGESPLHF; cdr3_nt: TGTGCCAGCAGCCGAACGATCCCGGGACAGGGGGAATCACCCCTCCACTTT
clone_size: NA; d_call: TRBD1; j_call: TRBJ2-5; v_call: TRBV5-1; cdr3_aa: CASSSTGGTQETQYF; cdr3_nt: TGCGCCAGCAGCTCGACAGGGGGGACGCAAGAGACCCAGTACTTC
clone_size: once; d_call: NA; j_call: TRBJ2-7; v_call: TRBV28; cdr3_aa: CASSPGQYEQYF; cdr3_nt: TGTGCCAGCAGTCCCGGACAGTACGAGCAGTACTTC
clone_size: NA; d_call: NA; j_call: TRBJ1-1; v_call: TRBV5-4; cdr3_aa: CASSPTLLGGNTEAFF; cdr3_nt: TGTGCCAGCAGCCCCACTCTCTTGGGAGGGAACACTGAAGCTTTCTTT
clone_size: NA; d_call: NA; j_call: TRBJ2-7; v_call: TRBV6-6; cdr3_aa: CASSYGGVSYEQYF; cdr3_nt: TGTGCCAGCAGTTACGGCGGGGTGAGCTACGAGCAGTACTTC
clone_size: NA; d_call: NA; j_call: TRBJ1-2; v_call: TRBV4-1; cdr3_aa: CASSQGGNYGYTF; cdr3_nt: TGCGCCAGCAGCCAAGGAGGAAACTATGGCTACACCTTC
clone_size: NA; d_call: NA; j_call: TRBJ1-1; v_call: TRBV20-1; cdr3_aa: CSASSTMNTEAFF; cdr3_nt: TGCAGTGCTAGTAGTACAATGAACACTGAAGCTTTCTTT
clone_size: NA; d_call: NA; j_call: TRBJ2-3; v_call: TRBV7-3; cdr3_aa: CASSLGTSTDTQYF; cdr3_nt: TGTGCCAGCAGCTTAGGGACTAGCACAGATACGCAGTATTTT
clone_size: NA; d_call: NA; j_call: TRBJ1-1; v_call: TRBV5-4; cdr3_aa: CASSLRGWDTEAFF; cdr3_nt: TGTGCCAGCAGCTTGCGGGGGTGGGACACTGAAGCTTTCTTT
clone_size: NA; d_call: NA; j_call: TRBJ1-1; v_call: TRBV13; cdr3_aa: CASRANTEAFF; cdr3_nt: TGTGCCAGCAGAGCTAACACTGAAGCTTTCTTT
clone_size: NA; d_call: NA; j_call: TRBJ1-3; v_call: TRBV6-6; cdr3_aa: CASSYSDIAGGTIYF; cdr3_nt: TGTGCCAGCAGTTACTCGGACATCGCCGGCGGCACCATATATTTT
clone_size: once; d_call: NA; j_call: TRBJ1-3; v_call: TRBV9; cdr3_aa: CASSVVDGGGGNTIYF; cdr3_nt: TGTGCCAGCAGCGTAGTAGATGGGGGCGGTGGAAACACCATATATTTT
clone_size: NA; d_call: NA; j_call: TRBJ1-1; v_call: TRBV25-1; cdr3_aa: CASGGGTEAFF; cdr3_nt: TGTGCCAGTGGGGGGGGGACTGAAGCTTTCTTT
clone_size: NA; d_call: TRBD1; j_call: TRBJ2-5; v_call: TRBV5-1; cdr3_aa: CASSFGTGQETQYF; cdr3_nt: TGCGCCAGCAGCTTCGGGACAGGGCAAGAGACCCAGTACTTC
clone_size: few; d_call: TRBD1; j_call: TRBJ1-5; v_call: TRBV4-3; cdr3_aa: CASSQATGVRPQHF; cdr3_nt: TGCGCCAGCAGCCAAGCAACAGGGGTAAGGCCCCAGCATTTT
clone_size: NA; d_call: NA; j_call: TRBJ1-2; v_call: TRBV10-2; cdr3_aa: CASSESGQRSSYGYTF; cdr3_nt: TGCGCCAGCAGTGAGTCGGGCCAGCGGTCTAGCTATGGCTACACCTTC
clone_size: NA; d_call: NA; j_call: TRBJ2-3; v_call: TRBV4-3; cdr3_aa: CASSQSDLGGDTQYF; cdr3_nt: TGCGCCAGCAGCCAATCGGACTTAGGAGGCGATACGCAGTATTTT